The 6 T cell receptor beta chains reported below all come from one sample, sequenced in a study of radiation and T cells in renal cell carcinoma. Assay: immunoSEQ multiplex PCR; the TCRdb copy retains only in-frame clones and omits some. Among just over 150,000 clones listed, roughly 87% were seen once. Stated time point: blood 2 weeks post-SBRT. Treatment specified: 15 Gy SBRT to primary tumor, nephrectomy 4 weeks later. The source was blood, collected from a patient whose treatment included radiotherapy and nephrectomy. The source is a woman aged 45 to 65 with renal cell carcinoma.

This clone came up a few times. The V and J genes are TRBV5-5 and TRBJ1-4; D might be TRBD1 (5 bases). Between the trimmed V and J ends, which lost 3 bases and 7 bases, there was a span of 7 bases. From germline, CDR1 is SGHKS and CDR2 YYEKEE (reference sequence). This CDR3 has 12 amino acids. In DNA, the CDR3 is TGTGCCAGCAGCTGGAGGGGTGAAAAACTGTTTTTT. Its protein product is CASSWRGEKLFF.

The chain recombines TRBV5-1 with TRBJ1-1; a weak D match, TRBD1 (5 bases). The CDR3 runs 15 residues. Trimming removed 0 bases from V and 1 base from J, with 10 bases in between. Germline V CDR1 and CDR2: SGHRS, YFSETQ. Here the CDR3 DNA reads TGCGCCAGCAGCTTGGTACTAGGGGAGAACACTGAAGCTTTCTTT. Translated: CASSLVLGENTEAFF.

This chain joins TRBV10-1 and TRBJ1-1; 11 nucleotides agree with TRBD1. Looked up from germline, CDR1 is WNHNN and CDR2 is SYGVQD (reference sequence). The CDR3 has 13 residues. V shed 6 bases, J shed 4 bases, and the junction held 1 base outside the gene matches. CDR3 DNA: TGCGCCAGCAGGGGGACAGGGGGCACTGAAGCTTTCTTT. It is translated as CASRGTGGTEAFF.

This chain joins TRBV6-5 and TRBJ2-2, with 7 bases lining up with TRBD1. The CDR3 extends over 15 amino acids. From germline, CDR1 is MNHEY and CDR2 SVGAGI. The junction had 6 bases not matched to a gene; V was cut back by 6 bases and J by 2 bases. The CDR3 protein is CASSAGTENTGELFF. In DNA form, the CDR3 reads TGTGCCAGCAGCGCCGGGACAGAAAACACCGGGGAGCTGTTTTTT.

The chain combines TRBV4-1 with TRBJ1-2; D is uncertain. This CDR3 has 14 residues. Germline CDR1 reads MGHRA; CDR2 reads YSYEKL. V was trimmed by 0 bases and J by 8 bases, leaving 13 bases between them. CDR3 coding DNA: TGCGCCAGCAGCCAAGATTGGGGAGGGTTGGGCTACACCTTC. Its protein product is CASSQDWGGLGYTF.

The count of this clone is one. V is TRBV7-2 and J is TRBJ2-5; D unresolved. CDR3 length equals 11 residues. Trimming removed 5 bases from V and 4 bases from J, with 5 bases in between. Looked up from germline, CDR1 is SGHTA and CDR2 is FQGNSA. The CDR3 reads CASSHLETQYF. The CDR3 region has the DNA TGTGCCAGCAGCCATCTAGAGACCCAGTACTTC.